These 27 T cell receptor beta chains were all obtained from the same sample, sequenced in a study of OX40 agonist ivuxolimab in advanced cancers. Library prep was done by the immunoSEQ multiplex PCR assay. TCRdb limited this immuneACCESS table to in-frame rearrangements with V and J called. A share of clones is missing; checked studies link under half to unresolved V genes, and the rest is unexplained. The sample includes fewer than 25,000 clones, with approximately 86% observed a single time. The ten largest clonotypes hold nearly 25% of the sample. Sequences were derived from CD4+ or CD8+ T cells sorted from blood, sampled in a trial of the OX40 agonist ivuxolimab. Receptors were obtained from an adult with an advanced solid tumor such as melanoma, head and neck, liver or kidney cancer.

This clone rates as medium-sized. This sequence joins TRBV7-6 and TRBJ2-7; 7 bases agree with TRBD2. The CDR3 has 15 amino acids. V trimming: 2 bases; J trimming: 1 base; junction bases outside the gene matches: 5. CDR1 is SGHVS and CDR2 is FNYEAQ in the germline V gene. In DNA, the CDR3 is TGTGCCAGCAGCTTACTAGCGGCCCCATCCTACGAGCAGTACTTC. Protein sequence: CASSLLAAPSYEQYF.

This sequence joins TRBV10-3 and TRBJ2-7; D might be TRBD1 or TRBD2, each matching 6 bases. V was pared by 10 bases and J by 3 bases, with 16 bases between. The length of the CDR3 is 13 residues. The germline gives CDR1 ENHRY, CDR2 SYGVKD. The CDR3, as DNA: TGTGCCAGAACAGGGACTGGGAGCTACGAGCAGTACTTC. Amino acid sequence: CARTGTGSYEQYF.

This rearrangement joins TRBV30 to TRBJ1-2; D is possibly TRBD1 (5 bases). The V gene lost 4 bases and the J gene lost 0 bases, with 9 bases spanning the gap. This CDR3 has 13 residues. Germline assignment: CDR1 GTSNPN and CDR2 SVGIG (reference sequence). In nucleotides, the CDR3 is TGTGCCTGGACAGGGATAGCTAACTATGGCTACACCTTC. This encodes CAWTGIANYGYTF. The full variable domain, rest sourced from reference TRBV30 and TRBJ1-2, is SQTIHQWPATLVQPVGSPLSLECTVEGTSNPNLYWYRQAAGRGLQLLFYSVGIGQISSEVPQNLSASRPQDRQFILSSKKLLLSDSGFYLCAWTGIANYGYTFGSGTRLTVV.

This clone was observed once. The chain has TRBV7-6 and TRBJ1-5; the match to TRBD1 covers 9 bases. This CDR3 spans 15 amino acids. Trimming cost V 5 bases and J 4 bases; bases outside gene matches: 6. The germline CDR1 and CDR2 sequences are SGHVS and FNYEAQ. The CDR3 bases are TGTGCCAGCAGCCCCGGGACAGGGAGTAATCAGCCCCAGCATTTT. Translation: CASSPGTGSNQPQHF.

This clone was picked up a small number of times. The J gene is TRBJ1-3, the V gene TRBV4-1; possible D gene TRBD1, 5 bases. The CDR3 loop spans 15 amino acids. The germline V gene encodes CDR1 MGHRA and CDR2 YSYEKL. Trimming cost V 3 bases and J 0 bases, with 9 bases left between them. The CDR3 sequence is CASSQTANSGNTIYF. The CDR3, as DNA: TGCGCCAGCAGCCAGACAGCAAACTCTGGAAACACCATATATTTT.

The chain uses TRBV4-2 and TRBJ2-1, with 12 bases that match TRBD2. CDR3 length: 17 amino acids. V lost 0 bases to trimming and J lost 8 bases; unmatched junction nucleotides: 8. Germline CDR1 and CDR2: LGHNA and YNFKEQ. CDR3 residues: CASSQEGLAGGLDEQFF. The CDR3 DNA reads TGTGCCAGCAGCCAAGAAGGTCTAGCGGGAGGGCTCGATGAGCAGTTCTTC.

This rearrangement joins TRBV28 to TRBJ2-7; TRBD2 aligns across 10 bases. The V gene end was trimmed by 5 bases and the J gene end by 5 bases; junction bases not matched to a gene: 6. CDR1 and CDR2 from the germline V gene are MDHEN and SYDVKM. This CDR3 is built from 14 residues. The CDR3 loop is CASSLMGLANEQYF. CDR3 bases: TGTGCCAGCAGTCTCATGGGACTAGCGAACGAGCAGTACTTC.

J is TRBJ1-1 and V is TRBV6-4, with 9 bases lining up with TRBD1. Germline CDR1 and CDR2: MRHNA and SNTAGT. Germline trimming cut 1 base from V and 1 base from J; bases unmatched to any gene: 4. This CDR3 contains 16 residues. The CDR3: CASSDLLQGANTEAFF. CDR3 bases: TGTGCCAGCAGTGACTTACTACAGGGGGCGAACACTGAAGCTTTCTTT.

The CDR3 reads CASSLRTGDEKLFF. Here the CDR3 DNA reads TGTGCCAGCAGCTTGCGGACAGGGGATGAAAAACTGTTTTTT. J is TRBJ1-4 and V is TRBV5-4, with 9 bases matching TRBD1. Germline CDR1 is SGHNT and CDR2 is YYREEE (reference sequence). The CDR3 consists of 14 residues. J gave up 6 bases and V 1 base, and 1 base lay outside the gene matches. Based on the CDR3 plus reference TRBV5-4 and TRBJ1-4, the full variable domain is ETGVTQSPTHLIKTRGQQVTLRCSSQSGHNTVSWYQQALGQGPQFIFQYYREEENGRGNFPPRFSGLQFPNYSSELNVNALELDDSALYLCASSLRTGDEKLFFGSGTQLSVL.

The CDR3: CASSQGSSSSGANVLTF. The CDR3 DNA reads TGTGCCAGCAGCCAAGGCAGCAGCAGCTCTGGGGCCAACGTCCTGACTTTC. This chain joins TRBV4-2 and TRBJ2-6; no clear D. The CDR3 consists of 17 residues. In germline, CDR1 is LGHNA, CDR2 YNFKEQ. Trimming cost V 1 base and J 0 bases, with 10 bases left between them.

The chain employs TRBV29-1 and TRBJ2-4; D is ambiguous. The CDR3 runs 13 residues. The V gene lost 4 bases and the J gene lost 0 bases, with 7 bases spanning the gap. Germline CDR1 and CDR2: SQVTM and ANQGSEA. CDR3 in amino acids: CSVAPGAKNIQYF. In nucleotides, the CDR3 is TGCAGCGTTGCTCCGGGAGCCAAAAACATTCAGTACTTC.

The rearrangement links TRBV15 to TRBJ1-2, with TRBD1 as a possible D gene (5 bases). CDR3 length: 14 amino acids. The V end lost 5 bases, the J end lost 7 bases, and 17 bases lay between the germline ends. CDR1 and CDR2 from the germline V gene are LNHNV and YYDKDF (reference sequence). The CDR3, as DNA: TGTGCCACCAGCGAGGGGACCGCCGGTGGTGGCTACACCTTC. This codes for CATSEGTAGGGYTF.

The chain has TRBV7-9 and TRBJ2-7; D ambiguous. Trimming removed 5 bases from V and 1 base from J, with 6 bases in between. Germline V CDR1 and CDR2: SEHNR, FQNEAQ (reference sequence). The CDR3 contains 12 residues. The CDR3 nucleotides are TGTGCCAGCAGCGATTTATCCTACGAGCAGTACTTC. It translates to CASSDLSYEQYF. Using reference TRBV7-9 and TRBJ2-7 for the parts outside the CDR3, the full variable domain is DTGVSQNPRHKITKRGQNVTFRCDPISEHNRLYWYRQTLGQGPEFLTYFQNEAQLEKSRLLSDRFSAERPKGSFSTLEIQRTEQGDSAMYLCASSDLSYEQYFGPGTRLTVT.

This clone was counted only a few times. The chain couples TRBV15 to TRBJ2-3, with D hard to call. There are 13 residues in the CDR3. V was cut by 8 bases and J by 11 bases, with 20 bases left in between. CDR1 is LNHNV, CDR2 YYDKDF, per germline (reference sequence). CDR3 DNA: TGTGCCACCTCCGCGACGTATAGCCGACAGCAGTATTTT. Its translation: CATSATYSRQQYF.

This chain connects TRBV4-1 to TRBJ2-3, with unresolved D. The CDR3 spans 14 residues. V lost 4 bases to trimming and J lost 4 bases, with 12 bases between them. Germline CDR1 and CDR2: MGHRA and YSYEKL. In DNA, the CDR3 is TGCGCCAGCAGCCCGAACTTTCGCGCAGATACGCAGTATTTT. It encodes CASSPNFRADTQYF.

This sequence joins TRBV6-6 and TRBJ1-3, with unresolved D. The germline V gene encodes CDR1 MNHNY and CDR2 SVGAGI (reference sequence). The V end was cut by 1 base, the J end by 4 bases, with 11 bases between. The CDR3 has 15 amino acids. The CDR3 coding sequence is TGTGCCAGCAGTTACTTGTCGGGGTCAGGAAACACCATATATTTT. Translated: CASSYLSGSGNTIYF.

This clone has just one count. The V gene is TRBV6-1, the J gene TRBJ2-2; TRBD2 aligns across 10 bases. Germline CDR1 is MNHNS and CDR2 is SASEGT. J was trimmed by 7 bases and V by 10 bases; bases with no gene match: 6. This CDR3 contains 13 residues. The CDR3 protein is CAMGTSEVGELFF. In DNA, the CDR3 is TGTGCCATGGGGACTAGCGAGGTCGGGGAGCTGTTTTTT.

The chain employs TRBV28 and TRBJ2-1; 8 bases align to TRBD2. This CDR3 has 15 residues. CDR1 MDHEN and CDR2 SYDVKM come from the germline V gene. With 2 bases clipped from V and 3 bases from J, the junction kept 3 bases outside the gene matches. The CDR3 region has the DNA TGTGCCAGCAGTTTAACCGGGAGGGTCTACAATGAGCAGTTCTTC. Its translation is CASSLTGRVYNEQFF.

V and J are TRBV7-9 and TRBJ1-5; D is ambiguous. The CDR3 has 13 amino acids. V lost 4 bases and J lost 11, with 15 bases in between. CDR1 and CDR2 from the germline V gene are SEHNR and FQNEAQ (reference sequence). CDR3 residues: CASSSYDTSAQHF. As DNA, the CDR3 is TGTGCCAGCAGCTCCTATGACACATCAGCCCAGCATTTT.

The table lists this clone with a count of one. The chain has TRBV7-8 and TRBJ2-7; D is possibly TRBD1 (5 bases). The CDR3 has 12 residues. Germline assignment: CDR1 SGHVS and CDR2 FQNEAQ. V was trimmed by 5 bases and J by 5 bases, leaving 10 bases between them. In DNA, the CDR3 is TGTGCCAGCAGCCAAGGCAGGGACGAGCAGTACTTC. Encoded protein: CASSQGRDEQYF.

This clone was seen once. The chain uses TRBV11-3 and TRBJ1-2; 8 positions agree with TRBD1. The CDR3 has 12 amino acids. Germline V lookup: CDR1 SGHNT, CDR2 YENEEA. V dropped 4 bases and J dropped 8; count of bases not matched to a gene: 3. CDR3 in amino acids: CASSSGGSGYTF. CDR3 nucleotides: TGTGCCAGCAGCTCAGGGGGCAGCGGCTACACCTTC.

The chain recombines TRBV13 with TRBJ2-5, with D perhaps matching TRBD1 (5 bases). The V end was cut by 1 base, the J end by 2 bases, with 8 bases between. In germline, CDR1 is PRHDT, CDR2 FYEKMQ (reference sequence). This CDR3 comprises 14 residues. The CDR3 coding sequence is TGTGCCAGCAGCTTAGCAGGGCCTCAAGAGACCCAGTACTTC. Protein: CASSLAGPQETQYF.

This chain uses TRBV7-9 with TRBJ2-7; D uncertain. Trimming took 1 base from V and 6 from J, leaving 7 bases between them. CDR3 length equals 12 residues. The germline CDR1 and CDR2 sequences are SEHNR and FQNEAQ (reference sequence). The CDR3, as DNA: TGTGCCAGCAGCTTAGGCGGAGCCGAGCAGTACTTC. Residues: CASSLGGAEQYF.

The V call is TRBV10-3, the J call TRBJ1-5; D gene uncertain. Per germline, CDR1 ENHRY and CDR2 SYGVKD. Trimming took 4 bases from V and 0 from J, leaving 7 bases between them. The CDR3 sequence is 14 residues long. CDR3 in DNA: TGTGCCATCAGTGGAGGGTATAGCAATCAGCCCCAGCATTTT. Protein sequence: CAISGGYSNQPQHF.

The rearrangement uses TRBV11-2 and TRBJ2-7; D gene uncertain. The CDR3 sequence is 14 residues long. CDR1 is SGHAT and CDR2 is FQNNGV in the germline V gene. Trimming pared 0 bases from V and 1 base from J, leaving 7 bases between. The DNA for the CDR3 is TGTGCCAGCAGCTTAGAACACAATTCCTACGAGCAGTACTTC. Protein product: CASSLEHNSYEQYF.

This chain connects TRBV28 to TRBJ1-5; tentative D call: TRBD1 (6 bases). Trimming took off 3 bases at V and 5 bases at J, with 11 bases between the two ends. CDR1 MDHEN and CDR2 SYDVKM come from the germline V gene. The CDR3 has 14 amino acids. This CDR3 reads CASSLDRAYQPQHF. The CDR3 bases are TGTGCCAGCAGTTTGGACAGAGCCTATCAGCCCCAGCATTTT.

V usage is TRBV2 and J usage is TRBJ2-2; 8 bases map to TRBD2. The ends lost 4 bases at V and 1 base at J; junction bases unmatched: 5. Germline V gene sequence: CDR1 SNHLY, CDR2 FYNNEI. This CDR3 has 16 residues. The CDR3 nucleotides are TGTGCCAGCAGTGGACCGGGAGGGGAGAACACCGGGGAGCTGTTTTTT. Protein sequence: CASSGPGGENTGELFF.